This TCR beta chain emerged from a study of early T cells in non-severe SARS-CoV-2 infection. About the study: Sequencing was performed on bulk RNA from unsorted whole blood, leaving chains unpaired. Study-wide results and caveats: Private and CD4 specificities were missed by VDJdb matching, which favored anti-spike CD8 responses.

Each cDNA molecule carried a unique molecular identifier. Via MiXCR, TCRdb re-called the 5' RACE reads, giving one row per CDR3 protein. The table lists tens of thousands of distinct CDR3 sequences, approximately 10% of them singletons. To note about this clonotype: Its antigen is not identified.

The CDR3 runs to 12 residues. After removal of 3 bases from V and 8 bases from J, the junction contained 4 bases not matched to a gene. CDR1 and CDR2 from the germline V gene are SQVTM and ANQGSEA. Input material: whole blood. The clonotype comes from an adult who was a healthcare worker with PCR-confirmed SARS-CoV-2 infection or an uninfected control (not recorded which). V usage is TRBV29-1 and J usage is TRBJ1-3; 7 bases map to TRBD1. The CDR3, as DNA: TGCAGCGTTGAGGAGGGGGCAGACACCATATATTTT. Amino acid sequence: CSVEEGADTIYF. Drawing the rest from reference TRBV29-1 and TRBJ1-3, the complete variable domain is SAVISQKPSRDICQRGTSLTIQCQVDSQVTMMFWYRQQPGQSLTLIATANQGSEATYESGFVIDKFPISRPNLTFSTLTVSNMSPEDSSIYLCSVEEGADTIYFGEGSWLTVV.